These 28 T cell receptor beta chains were all obtained from the same sample, sequenced in a study of PD-1 blockade in classical Hodgkin lymphoma. The method was immunoSEQ multiplex PCR; TCRdb's version includes in-frame clones alone and lacks a portion of them. The sample yields 100,000 or so clones, about nine tenths seen once. This sample's time point: cycle 4 day 1 (C4D1), after 5 to 7 weeks of nivolumab. Brentuximab vedotin exposure varied, and every patient relapsed after autologous stem cell transplantation. Specimen: peripheral blood mononuclear cells (PBMCs), collected before the fourth cycle of nivolumab. The receptors stem from a human donor with classical Hodgkin lymphoma.

This chain uses TRBV4-3 with TRBJ2-7; D assignment may be TRBD1 or TRBD2 (5 bases each). The CDR3 covers 16 residues. Deletions cut 4 bases from V and 2 bases from J, with 18 bases between. The germline gives CDR1 LGHNA, CDR2 YSLEER. CDR3 DNA sequence: TGCGCCAGCAGCCGCCTAACCGAGGGGCAGACCTACGAGCAGTACTTC. Its translation: CASSRLTEGQTYEQYF.

The CDR3 here is CASSFDSPHSPLHF. CDR3 bases: TGTGCCAGCAGCTTCGACAGTCCCCATTCACCCCTCCACTTT. This chain links TRBV7-9 with TRBJ1-6; D possibly corresponds to TRBD1 (5 bases). Trimming stripped 3 bases from V and 8 bases from J, with 11 bases between. The CDR3 is made up of 14 amino acids. Per the germline V gene, CDR1 is SEHNR and CDR2 is FQNEAQ (reference sequence).

The CDR3 DNA follows: TGTGCCAGCAGCTTATACGGTGGCAGCTCCCTTATCACCGGGGAGCTGTTTTTT. Its translation: CASSLYGGSSLITGELFF. The chain links TRBV11-3 to TRBJ2-2, with D uncertain. The CDR3 extends over 18 amino acids. Germline V gene data show CDR1 as SGHNT and CDR2 as YENEEA. V lost 2 bases, J lost 4 bases, and 20 bases lay in between.

This clone was counted only a few times. Within the sample, other DNA sequences also encode this same CDR3. The J gene is TRBJ2-7, the V gene TRBV19; D is uncertain. V was trimmed by 5 bases and J by 0 bases, leaving 8 bases between them. The CDR3 runs 13 residues. Germline V gene data show CDR1 as LNHDA and CDR2 as SQIVND (reference sequence). CDR3 residues: CASSPQVSYEQYF. As DNA, the CDR3 is TGTGCCAGTAGTCCCCAGGTCTCCTACGAGCAGTACTTC.

The chain couples TRBV10-3 to TRBJ2-2; 8 bases are shared with TRBD2. This CDR3 comprises 15 residues. The germline V gene has CDR1 ENHRY and CDR2 SYGVKD. Unmatched junction bases numbered 8, after V lost 11 bases and J lost 0 bases. This CDR3 reads CAVLPGLANTGELFF. The CDR3 DNA reads TGTGCCGTCCTCCCGGGACTAGCGAACACCGGGGAGCTGTTTTTT.

J is TRBJ2-7 and V is TRBV6-5; tentative D call: TRBD2 (5 bases). Germline assignment: CDR1 MNHEY and CDR2 SVGAGI. This CDR3 has 14 amino acids. Trimming shortened V by 2 bases and J by 3 bases, and 11 bases separated the two germline ends. The CDR3 sequence: CASSYRTGFYEQYF. As DNA, the CDR3 is TGTGCCAGCAGTTACAGGACGGGGTTCTACGAGCAGTACTTC.

The sample holds one count of this clone. The chain uses TRBV7-2 and TRBJ2-1, with D possibly being TRBD2 (6 bases). V was cut by 0 bases and J by 3 bases, with 9 bases left in between. CDR3 size: 15 residues. Per the germline V gene, CDR1 is SGHTA and CDR2 is FQGNSA. The DNA of the CDR3 is TGTGCCAGCAGCTTAGCGCCTAGCGACTACAATGAGCAGTTCTTC. This sequence encodes CASSLAPSDYNEQFF.

This rearrangement joins TRBV19 to TRBJ1-2; 8 bases are a match to TRBD1. Trimming removed 6 bases from V and 9 bases from J; junction bases left unmatched: 9. From germline, CDR1 is LNHDA and CDR2 SQIVND (reference sequence). The CDR3 consists of 13 residues. The CDR3 is CASRPDRGFSYTF. The CDR3 nucleotides are TGTGCCAGTAGGCCAGACAGGGGCTTCAGCTACACCTTC.

V and J are TRBV9 and TRBJ2-3; D is ambiguous. CDR1 and CDR2 from the germline V gene are SGDLS and YYNGEE. The V end lost 3 bases, the J end lost 0 bases, and 5 bases lay between the germline ends. The CDR3 runs 13 residues. Here the CDR3 reads CASSGQSTDTQYF. CDR3 nucleotide sequence: TGTGCCAGCAGCGGGCAAAGCACAGATACGCAGTATTTT.

This chain joins TRBV5-8 and TRBJ2-3; TRBD1 might be the D (6 bases). This CDR3 region has 15 residues. Trimming stripped 0 bases from V and 3 bases from J, with 11 bases between. In germline, CDR1 is SGHTS, CDR2 YDEGEE. The CDR3 protein is CASSLGGQGTDTQYF. The CDR3 DNA reads TGTGCCAGCAGCTTGGGGGGGCAAGGAACAGATACGCAGTATTTT.

By sample share, this clone is medium-sized. The rearrangement uses TRBV30 and TRBJ1-1; TRBD1 is a possible D gene (6 bases). The CDR3 has 15 residues. Germline CDR1 reads GTSNPN; CDR2 reads SVGIG (reference sequence). Trimming removed 3 bases at V and 2 bases at J, with 16 bases between. The CDR3 nucleotides are TGTGCCTGGAGGACCGGGCGACAGGCAAACACTGAAGCTTTCTTT. This sequence encodes CAWRTGRQANTEAFF.

The chain employs TRBV7-6 and TRBJ2-1; tentatively, D is TRBD2 (6 bases). Trimming cost V 2 bases and J 7 bases, with 9 bases left between them. Germline V CDR1 and CDR2: SGHVS, FNYEAQ. The length of the CDR3 is 13 residues. Here the CDR3 DNA reads TGTGCCAGCAGCTTAATTGGGGGGAATGAGCAGTTCTTC. This sequence encodes CASSLIGGNEQFF.

The gene calls are TRBV19 and TRBJ1-1, with D perhaps TRBD1 (5 bases). There are 16 residues in the CDR3. V lost 3 bases to trimming and J lost 4 bases, with 18 bases between them. Germline V gene lookup returns CDR1 LNHDA and CDR2 SQIVND (reference sequence). The CDR3 DNA is TGTGCCAGTAGTATCGCGGTGGGTTTAAGGGGCACTGAAGCTTTCTTT. The encoded protein is CASSIAVGLRGTEAFF.

This chain connects TRBV21-1 to TRBJ2-7. TRBV21-1 has pseudogene status. CDR3 length: 15 residues. Written as DNA, the CDR3 is TGTGCCAGCAGCAAAGGGGAGGGGGACAGTTACGAGCAGTACTTC. Its translation is CASSKGEGDSYEQYF.

The J gene is TRBJ2-2, the V gene TRBV11-1; D remains ambiguous. CDR3 size: 15 residues. Trimming took 2 bases from V and 0 from J, leaving 7 bases between them. Germline lookup yields CDR1 SGHAT and CDR2 FQDESV (reference sequence). The CDR3 DNA sequence: TGTGCCAGCAGCTTATTAGTTGCGAACACCGGGGAGCTGTTTTTT. It translates to CASSLLVANTGELFF.

The chain links TRBV5-4 to TRBJ2-5; D is possibly TRBD2 (7 bases). This CDR3 spans 15 amino acids. Germline CDR1 SGHNT, CDR2 YYREEE (reference sequence). The V and J ends lost 6 bases and 9 bases respectively, with 24 bases between them. CDR3 bases: TGTGCCAGCACCCGGGGGGCGGGGGTTACCGAGGCCCAGTACTTC. As protein: CASTRGAGVTEAQYF.

This chain links TRBV5-6 with TRBJ1-5, with 7 positions matching TRBD1. Looked up from germline, CDR1 is SGHDT and CDR2 is YYEEEE. The trim removed 3 bases at V and 2 bases at J, leaving 8 bases unmatched. This CDR3 spans 16 amino acids. This CDR3 is CASSSYRGLGNQPQHF. CDR3 bases: TGTGCCAGCAGCTCATACAGGGGACTCGGCAATCAGCCCCAGCATTTT.

J is TRBJ1-4 and V is TRBV11-2; 7 positions match TRBD1. Losses at the gene ends were 5 bases for V and 5 bases for J; bases not matched to a gene: 11. CDR3 size: 16 residues. Germline V gives CDR1 SGHAT, CDR2 FQNNGV. The CDR3 reads CASSRGGPTGNEKLFF. The CDR3 DNA sequence: TGTGCCAGCAGCCGAGGGGGGCCGACAGGGAATGAAAAACTGTTTTTT.

The chain uses TRBV2 and TRBJ1-1, with a weak D call TRBD1 (5 bases). CDR3 length equals 12 residues. Germline CDR1 and CDR2: SNHLY and FYNNEI. V was shortened by 6 bases and J by 9 bases, with 14 bases between the two germline ends. CDR3 loop: CASSLGAEQAFF. As DNA, the CDR3 is TGTGCCAGCAGCTTAGGGGCAGAGCAAGCTTTCTTT.

In DNA form, the CDR3 reads TGTGCCAGCAGCTTAACCCCATCAGGCAGGGAGAACACTGAAGCTTTCTTT. This codes for CASSLTPSGRENTEAFF. V usage is TRBV7-9 and J usage is TRBJ1-1, with a weak D call TRBD1 (5 bases). This CDR3 is 17 amino acids long. Between the trimmed V and J ends, which lost 2 bases and 1 base, there was a span of 17 bases. Germline values: CDR1 SEHNR, CDR2 FQNEAQ (reference sequence). The whole variable domain, remainder taken from reference TRBV7-9 and TRBJ1-1, is DTGVSQNPRHKITKRGQNVTFRCDPISEHNRLYWYRQTLGQGPEFLTYFQNEAQLEKSRLLSDRFSAERPKGSFSTLEIQRTEQGDSAMYLCASSLTPSGRENTEAFFGQGTRLTVV.

The gene calls are TRBV28 and TRBJ2-1; D is possibly TRBD1 (5 bases). In germline, CDR1 is MDHEN, CDR2 SYDVKM. There are 12 residues in the CDR3. Trimming removed 5 bases from V and 8 bases from J, with 10 bases in between. The CDR3 sequence is CASSVQVDEQFF. The CDR3 DNA sequence: TGTGCCAGCAGTGTACAGGTCGATGAGCAGTTCTTC.

This clone was observed once. The chain links TRBV28 to TRBJ1-3; 7 nucleotides line up with TRBD1. CDR3 length: 17 amino acids. Germline-derived CDR1 and CDR2 are MDHEN and SYDVKM. Trimming removed 4 bases from V and 0 bases from J; junction bases left unmatched: 9. In DNA, the CDR3 is TGTGCCAGCAGTTCCCCCCCGACAGGGCGCTCTGGAAACACCATATATTTT. The encoded protein is CASSSPPTGRSGNTIYF.

The V gene is TRBV9, the J gene TRBJ2-3; TRBD2 is a possible D gene (6 bases). The CDR3 runs 15 residues. CDR1 and CDR2 (germline): SGDLS, YYNGEE. Trimming cost V 0 bases and J 6 bases, with 14 bases left between them. CDR3 DNA: TGTGCCAGCAGCGTAGGGAGGGAAGGTTGGGATACGCAGTATTTT. Translating it yields CASSVGREGWDTQYF. Complete variable domain (other parts from reference TRBV9 and TRBJ2-3): DSGVTQTPKHLITATGQRVTLRCSPRSGDLSVYWYQQSLDQGLQFLIQYYNGEERAKGNILERFSAQQFPDLHSELNLSSLELGDSALYFCASSVGREGWDTQYFGPGTRLTVL.

This clone occurred once. This CDR3 reads CASSQELAGGRGRQETQYF. The CDR3 nucleotides are TGTGCCAGCAGCCAGGAACTAGCGGGGGGACGAGGGAGGCAAGAGACCCAGTACTTC. The chain links TRBV4-2 to TRBJ2-5; 12 positions agree with TRBD2. Trimming took 3 bases from V and 2 from J; bases not matched to a gene: 13. Germline V CDR1 and CDR2: LGHNA, YNFKEQ. The CDR3 totals 19 residues.

The gene calls are TRBV23-1 and TRBJ1-3, with D possibly TRBD1 on 6 matching bases. TRBV23-1 is designated an ORF whose function remains uncertain. Trimming removed 3 bases at V and 2 bases at J, with 29 bases between. The CDR3 length is 21 residues. DNA of the CDR3: TGCGCCAGCAGTCATCTTTCCGGGACACCACGAGCGGGCAGGCCTGGAAACACCATATATTTT. Its protein product is CASSHLSGTPRAGRPGNTIYF.

This chain links TRBV27 with TRBJ2-7, with D unclear. The CDR3 totals 13 residues. Per the germline V gene, CDR1 is MNHEY and CDR2 is SMNVEV (reference sequence). V dropped 7 bases and J dropped 5 bases, with 15 bases sitting between them. Here the CDR3 DNA reads TGTGCCAGCACCACCTTAAACTCTGACGAGCAGTACTTC. The encoded protein is CASTTLNSDEQYF.

The chain employs TRBV7-2 and TRBJ1-3; D uncertain. The CDR3 is 14 residues long. V was clipped by 5 bases and J by 0 bases, with 8 bases between them. CDR1 is SGHTA, CDR2 FQGNSA, per germline. The CDR3 spells CASSLQSSGNTIYF. CDR3 bases: TGTGCCAGCAGCCTGCAGAGCTCTGGAAACACCATATATTTT.

By share of the sample, this clone is medium-sized. CDR3 sequence (DNA): TGTGCCAGCTCAAATACAGGGGAAGGCGATGGCTACACCTTC. Its translation: CASSNTGEGDGYTF. The chain recombines TRBV6-4 with TRBJ1-2, with 7 bases aligning to TRBD1. V shed 8 bases, J shed 6 bases, and the junction held 12 bases outside the gene matches. In germline, CDR1 is MRHNA, CDR2 SNTAGT. This CDR3 is built from 14 residues.